These 19 T cell receptor beta chains were sequenced from one sample in a study of shared clonotypes between healthy human individuals. Clones were read by immunoSEQ multiplex PCR, and TCRdb kept only the in-frame ones, dropping some. The sample has roughly 2.2 million clones, around 92% seen once. The sequenced material came from naive CD4+ T cells from PBMCs. Subset here: CD45RA+ positively selected. The receptor source for this set is a man between 18 and 29 years old in good health. Some clones in this sample may be carry-over from other donors' samples.

The chain couples TRBV5-1 to TRBJ1-4; 9 nucleotides agree with TRBD1. J gave up 7 bases and V 3 bases, and 7 bases lay outside the gene matches. Germline loops: CDR1 SGHRS, CDR2 YFSETQ. The CDR3 loop spans 15 amino acids. The CDR3 loop is CASSSGGDRVEKLFF. The CDR3 DNA reads as TGCGCCAGCAGCTCCGGGGGGGACAGGGTTGAAAAACTGTTTTTT.

V gene TRBV27 combines with J gene TRBJ2-4; 7 positions match TRBD2. Per the germline V gene, CDR1 is MNHEY and CDR2 is SMNVEV (reference sequence). The J segment lost 6 bases and the V segment lost 4 bases, leaving 9 bases of the junction unmatched. CDR3 length equals 15 residues. CDR3 protein: CASSSLGLAANIQYF. CDR3 sequence (DNA): TGTGCCAGCAGTTCCCTGGGGCTAGCGGCAAACATTCAGTACTTC.

V and J are TRBV29-1 and TRBJ2-7; possible D gene TRBD2, 6 bases. The CDR3 totals 13 residues. From germline, CDR1 is SQVTM and CDR2 ANQGSEA. Trimming left V 7 bases short and J 4 bases short, with 17 bases between. Here the CDR3 reads CSARDSNQYEQYF. CDR3 nucleotides: TGCAGCGCCCGGGACTCAAATCAGTACGAGCAGTACTTC.

Only one count was recorded for this clone. J is TRBJ2-3 and V is TRBV7-7; 11 bases align to TRBD2. Trimming cost V 6 bases and J 1 base; bases outside gene matches: 15. The CDR3 covers 19 residues. CDR1 SSHAT and CDR2 FNYEAQ come from the germline V gene (reference sequence). CDR3 in DNA: TGTGCCAGCAGTGTTTTAGGAACTAGCGGGAGTAGGGGCACAGATACGCAGTATTTT. The encoded protein is CASSVLGTSGSRGTDTQYF.

This sequence joins TRBV4-1 and TRBJ1-1, with D perhaps matching TRBD1 (5 bases). Trimming stripped 3 bases from V and 11 bases from J, with 19 bases between. The CDR3 loop spans 14 amino acids. Germline-derived CDR1 and CDR2 are MGHRA and YSYEKL. The CDR3 reads CASSQGGTLGRAFF. In nucleotides, the CDR3 is TGCGCCAGCAGCCAGGGGGGAACCCTAGGGCGGGCTTTCTTT.

This clone was picked up a small number of times. V usage is TRBV20-1 and J usage is TRBJ1-1, with D hard to call. Germline lookup yields CDR1 DFQATT and CDR2 SNEGSKA (reference sequence). V lost 5 bases, J lost 7 bases, and 11 bases lay in between. The CDR3 has 11 residues. This chain's CDR3 is CSAWGGGEAFF. Here the CDR3 DNA reads TGCAGTGCTTGGGGAGGAGGTGAAGCTTTCTTT.

The chain is built from TRBV28 and TRBJ2-7; TRBD2 agrees at 11 bases. The CDR3 consists of 16 residues. V was pared by 2 bases and J by 4 bases, with 7 bases of the junction left unmatched. Per germline, CDR1 MDHEN and CDR2 SYDVKM. The CDR3 region has the DNA TGTGCCAGCAGTTTACTACCCGGGACTAGCGGATACGAGCAGTACTTC. This encodes CASSLLPGTSGYEQYF.

The J gene is TRBJ2-7, the V gene TRBV28; the match to TRBD1 covers 8 bases. This CDR3 region has 16 residues. Germline V gene lookup returns CDR1 MDHEN and CDR2 SYDVKM. V was clipped by 4 bases and J by 6 bases; unmatched bases: 14. CDR3 in DNA: TGTGCCAGCAGTTCGACCGGGACAGGAGGGGTTGGCGAGCAGTACTTC. Protein: CASSSTGTGGVGEQYF. Full variable domain (missing parts from reference TRBV28 and TRBJ2-7): DVKVTQSSRYLVKRTGEKVFLECVQDMDHENMFWYRQDPGLGLRLIYFSYDVKMKEKGDIPEGYSVSREKKERFSLILESASTNQTSMYLCASSSTGTGGVGEQYFGPGTRLTVT.

V gene TRBV6-6 combines with J gene TRBJ2-4; the D gene could be TRBD1 or TRBD2 (5 bases each). The V and J ends lost 2 bases and 8 bases respectively, with 10 bases between them. Per the germline V gene, CDR1 is MNHNY and CDR2 is SVGAGI (reference sequence). The CDR3 loop spans 13 amino acids. CDR3 in DNA: TGTGCCAGCAGTTACACGGGGACCGACATTCAGTACTTC. This sequence encodes CASSYTGTDIQYF.

Here the CDR3 reads CATNRDIEETQYF. The DNA of the CDR3 is TGTGCCACAAACCGGGACATCGAAGAGACCCAGTACTTC. The chain recombines TRBV2 with TRBJ2-5; possible D gene TRBD1, 6 bases. The germline V gene encodes CDR1 SNHLY and CDR2 FYNNEI. CDR3 length: 13 amino acids. Trimming took 10 bases from V and 3 from J, leaving 15 bases between them. The whole variable domain, filled in from reference TRBV2 and TRBJ2-5, reads EPEVTQTPSHQVTQMGQEVILRCVPISNHLYFYWYRQILGQKVEFLVSFYNNEISEKSEIFDDQFSVERPDGSNFTLKIRSTKLEDSAMYFCATNRDIEETQYFGPGTRLLVL.

The CDR3 loop reads CASSYPGQQTEQYF. Written as DNA, the CDR3 is TGTGCCAGCAGTTACCCTGGACAGCAGACCGAGCAGTACTTC. This chain links TRBV6-6 with TRBJ2-7; possibly TRBD1 for D (6 bases). Trimming shortened V by 2 bases and J by 6 bases, and 14 bases separated the two germline ends. Germline V gene data show CDR1 as MNHNY and CDR2 as SVGAGI (reference sequence). This CDR3 spans 14 amino acids.

The V call is TRBV9, the J call TRBJ2-2; possible D gene TRBD1, 6 bases. CDR1 and CDR2 (germline): SGDLS, YYNGEE. V lost 1 base and J lost 2, with 12 bases in between. This CDR3 spans 16 amino acids. The DNA for the CDR3 is TGTGCCAGCAGCGTAAGGGGCAGGGGTAACACCGGGGAGCTGTTTTTT. Its translation is CASSVRGRGNTGELFF.

The J gene is TRBJ1-1, the V gene TRBV28; D ambiguous. This CDR3 contains 14 residues. V gave up 0 bases and J gave up 6 bases, with 11 bases separating them. CDR1 is MDHEN and CDR2 is SYDVKM in the germline V gene. This CDR3 is CASSLWRVEPEAFF. The CDR3 DNA sequence: TGTGCCAGCAGTTTATGGAGGGTTGAGCCTGAAGCTTTCTTT.

This CDR3 reads CASSPDPSGRKETQYF. CDR3 bases: TGCGCCAGCAGTCCTGACCCTAGCGGGAGGAAGGAGACCCAGTACTTC. The chain is built from TRBV10-1 and TRBJ2-5; TRBD2 matches 11 bases. The CDR3 is made up of 16 amino acids. The V gene end was trimmed by 5 bases and the J gene end by 5 bases; junction bases not matched to a gene: 10. Per germline, CDR1 WNHNN and CDR2 SYGVQD (reference sequence).

J is TRBJ1-2 and V is TRBV28; the D is unclear. CDR3 size: 11 residues. Trimming left V 10 bases short and J 6 bases short, with 12 bases between. Germline CDR1 is MDHEN and CDR2 is SYDVKM. This CDR3 is CATRDGNGYTF. The DNA for the CDR3 is TGTGCCACCCGGGATGGAAATGGCTACACCTTC.

This sequence joins TRBV29-1 and TRBJ1-2; the D is unclear. Trimming pared 0 bases from V and 3 bases from J, leaving 8 bases between. The CDR3 spans 13 residues. Per germline, CDR1 SQVTM and CDR2 ANQGSEA. The CDR3 region has the DNA TGCAGCGTTGAAGAAGGGTCTGACTATGGCTACACCTTC. Translated, it gives CSVEEGSDYGYTF.

The count of this clone is one. This specimen includes other DNA sequences encoding the same CDR3. The rearrangement uses TRBV28 and TRBJ1-1; D is undetermined. The CDR3 is made up of 13 amino acids. The germline CDR1 and CDR2 sequences are MDHEN and SYDVKM. Between the trimmed V and J ends, which lost 6 bases and 3 bases, there was a span of 11 bases. The CDR3: CASSLDRYTEAFF. The CDR3 DNA follows: TGTGCCAGCAGCCTGGACCGCTACACTGAAGCTTTCTTT.

The rearrangement links TRBV29-1 to TRBJ1-1; possible D gene TRBD1, 6 bases. The V end was cut by 4 bases, the J end by 4 bases, with 31 bases between. CDR1 and CDR2 from the germline V gene are SQVTM and ANQGSEA. The CDR3 runs 19 residues. Here the CDR3 reads CSVVKGVLQGVSPSTEAFF. CDR3 DNA sequence: TGCAGCGTTGTAAAGGGAGTCCTACAGGGTGTGAGTCCGAGCACTGAAGCTTTCTTT.

The CDR3 DNA reads as TGTGCCAGCAGCCCTAGCGGGAATGAGCAGTTCTTC. It translates to CASSPSGNEQFF. The chain couples TRBV7-9 to TRBJ2-1, with TRBD2 matching 8 bases. The CDR3 contains 12 residues. Germline V gene data show CDR1 as SEHNR and CDR2 as FQNEAQ (reference sequence). With 5 bases clipped from V and 7 bases from J, the junction kept 1 base outside the gene matches.